This TCR beta chain stems from a study of vaccination effects on CD4 cells after COVID-19. As for the study in general: Vaccination followed sampling of two convalescent patients by 16 days and one week respectively.

Antigen-specific CD4+ T cell clonotypes were called by their expansion after viral peptide-pool culture in ViraFEST. Once cultured for 9 to 11 days, the cells underwent separation to obtain CD4+ T cells. Between March and December 2020, the person had a SARS-CoV-2 infection that PCR confirmed. Cultivation was performed at a few million PBMC per well with 9 to 10 IU/ml IL-2 and 9 to 10 ug/ml peptides added. Half the medium was swapped for IL-2 medium on days 3 and 7. As to this clone: The antigen is undetermined.

Profiling relied on immunoSEQ multiplex PCR, and the TCRdb table lists in-frame clones only, not all of them. The sample includes more than 45,000 clones, around 80% of them seen just once. The material sequenced was CD4+ T cells from PBMCs cultured with HIV peptides, taken before COVID-19 vaccination. The subset is: HIV-1 Nef peptide pool negative control/reference culture. The sequence derives from a human donor who had a prior SARS-CoV-2 infection.

The CDR3 spells CATSRDRDRGYEQFF. CDR3 DNA sequence: TGTGCCACCAGCAGAGATCGGGACAGGGGGTATGAGCAGTTCTTC. The chain uses TRBV15 and TRBJ2-1, with 11 positions matching TRBD1. Germline CDR1 LNHNV, CDR2 YYDKDF (reference sequence). V lost 0 bases to trimming and J lost 8 bases; unmatched junction nucleotides: 3. The CDR3 sequence is 15 residues long.